The present entry profiles one T cell receptor beta chain with its context. Its cognate antigen is unknown. This specimen comes from a study of glioma-infiltrating T cells after dendritic cell vaccination. Regarding the study as a whole: TCR clonality showed no direct relationship with survival. Only a small number of patients had complete blood and tumor samples.

Time point specified: after dendritic cell vaccination, including at tumor progression/relapse. TCRB CDR3 was amplified from 2 ug genomic DNA or less. TCRdb keeps only in-frame clones here, not all; method: immunoSEQ multiplex PCR. The sample includes fewer than 70,000 clones, 70% to 90% of them seen just once. The sequence was collected from a human donor with glioblastoma. This specimen was blood, taken after dendritic cell vaccination.

CDR3 sequence: CASSPMTGGTTEAFF. CDR3 DNA: TGCGCCAGCAGCCCGATGACAGGGGGAACCACTGAAGCTTTCTTT. The gene calls are TRBV5-1 and TRBJ1-1; TRBD1 aligns across 9 bases. V lost 4 bases to trimming and J lost 4 bases; unmatched junction nucleotides: 8. Germline CDR1 and CDR2: SGHRS and YFSETQ. The CDR3 runs 15 residues.